This TCR beta chain was captured by sequencing in a study of T cells in Graves' hyperthyroidism and ophthalmopathy. With V trimmed by 7 bases and J by 7 bases, 13 bases remained unmatched. This CDR3 spans 15 amino acids. Looked up from germline, CDR1 is SGHVS and CDR2 is FNYEAQ. Amplified TCR beta CDR3 regions came from RNA transcripts. Primed by the HTBI set, a first-round RT-PCR was run on the TCR CDR3. TCRdb re-called the multiplex PCR reads with MiXCR, one entry per CDR3 protein. The profile shows about 350,000 distinct CDR3 sequences, roughly 15% of them singletons. The sequence came from a woman aged 40-49 years with Graves' ophthalmopathy. The sample taken for sequencing was blood. The V and J genes are TRBV7-6 and TRBJ2-5; 9 nucleotides line up with TRBD1. The CDR3 nucleotides read TGTGCCAGCACCGACCGGACAGGGGCGAGGGTGACCCAGTACTTC. Translated, it gives CASTDRTGARVTQYF. Using reference TRBV7-6 and TRBJ2-5 for the parts outside the CDR3, the full variable domain is GAGVSQSPRYKVTKRGQDVALRCDPISGHVSLYWYRQALGQGPEFLTYFNYEAQQDKSGLPNDRFSAERPEGSISTLTIQRTEQRDSAMYRCASTDRTGARVTQYFGPGTRLLVL.